The 7 T cell receptor beta chains in this list originate from one sample, sequenced in a study of cytomegalovirus exposure and HLA in healthy donors. PCR used 60 Vbeta primers and 13 Jbeta primers. TCRdb's copy holds only in-frame clones and misses some; the assay was immunoSEQ multiplex PCR. The table shows some 90,000 clones, with 65% to 90% occurring only once. The sample comprised PBMCs. The receptors here all came from an older woman in good health and CMV-seropositive.

The V and J genes are TRBV2 and TRBJ2-1, with TRBD2 matching over 9 bases. This CDR3 has 15 amino acids. J gave up 0 bases and V 7 bases, and 4 bases lay outside the gene matches. CDR1 and CDR2 from the germline V gene are SNHLY and FYNNEI. The CDR3 DNA reads as TGTGCCAGCACCTTAGCGGGAGACTCCTACAATGAGCAGTTCTTC. Residues: CASTLAGDSYNEQFF.

The CDR3 here is CASSERQGTNEKLFF. CDR3 coding DNA: TGTGCCAGCAGCGAAAGACAAGGAACTAATGAAAAACTGTTTTTT. The chain couples TRBV7-6 to TRBJ1-4; D uncertain. V was pared by 5 bases and J by 1 base, with 11 bases between. The CDR3 loop spans 15 amino acids. The germline V gene encodes CDR1 SGHVS and CDR2 FNYEAQ.

The chain uses TRBV5-6 and TRBJ2-1; D perhaps matches TRBD2 (6 bases). V lost 0 bases and J 9 bases, leaving 13 bases between the germline ends. Germline V gives CDR1 SGHDT, CDR2 YYEEEE. The CDR3 is 14 residues long. The CDR3 is CASSLDGGWGEQFF. The CDR3 DNA is TGTGCCAGCAGCTTGGACGGGGGTTGGGGTGAGCAGTTCTTC.

The rearrangement links TRBV6-1 to TRBJ1-4; possibly TRBD1 for D (5 bases). The CDR3 consists of 17 residues. V lost 3 bases and J lost 5, with 19 bases in between. Germline V gene sequence: CDR1 MNHNS, CDR2 SASEGT. CDR3 amino acids: CASSEGEGRTRNEKLFF. The CDR3 nucleotides read TGTGCCAGCAGTGAGGGGGAGGGGCGTACCCGAAATGAAAAACTGTTTTTT.

J is TRBJ2-2 and V is TRBV5-4, with D tentatively TRBD1 (6 bases). Germline values: CDR1 SGHNT, CDR2 YYREEE (reference sequence). V was pared by 4 bases and J by 6 bases, with 13 bases between. This CDR3 is 14 amino acids long. CDR3 sequence (DNA): TGTGCCAGCAGCCCCCGAACAGGGTCCGGGGAGCTGTTTTTT. Encoded protein: CASSPRTGSGELFF.

The V gene is TRBV11-3, the J gene TRBJ2-1, with 11 positions matching TRBD2. The CDR3 sequence is 14 residues long. Trimming at V came to 5 bases and at J to 10 bases, leaving 7 bases not matched to a gene. CDR1 and CDR2 (germline): SGHNT, YENEEA. The CDR3 DNA is TGTGCCAGCAGCACTTCGGGACTAGCGGTGGAGCAGTTCTTC. Translating it yields CASSTSGLAVEQFF.

With regard to this clone: Compared with germline, one end of the junction differs, possibly owing to a read error. The chain has TRBV7-3 and TRBJ2-2; TRBD2 might be the D (6 bases). The CDR3 loop spans 16 amino acids. Germline CDR1 reads SGHTA; CDR2 reads FQGTGA. Written as DNA, the CDR3 is TGTGCCAGCACCTTAGACCCGGGAGTACGTACCGGGGAGCTGTTTTTT. It specifies CASTLDPGVRTGELFF.